This is a list of T cell receptor beta chains from one sample in a study of STAT5B mutations in CD4+ large granular lymphocyte leukemia. The data were produced by immunoSEQ multiplex PCR, yet TCRdb's version contains in-frame clones alone and is incomplete. The data contain about 32,000 clones, 78% of them singletons. The specimen sequenced was CD4+ T cells from blood buffy coats. Receptors originate from a human donor in good health. The CDR3 runs from the conserved cysteine through the conserved F or W. Fields, in order: clone size, V gene, D gene, J gene, CDR3 protein, CDR3 DNA. D genes are given only for firm matches. Some rows have no size entry. The others give once, few or many, or a class for an expanded clone.

>NA|TRBV19|TRBD1|TRBJ2-5
CASSIGDREQETQYF
TGTGCCAGTAGTATAGGGGACAGAGAACAAGAGACCCAGTACTTC
>NA|TRBV7-2|TRBD2|TRBJ2-7
CASSLARPGRGNEQYF
TGTGCCAGCAGCTTAGCCCGCCCGGGGAGGGGCAACGAGCAGTACTTC
>NA|TRBV2|NA|TRBJ1-2
CASSQSSRPGARNYGYTF
TGTGCCAGCAGTCAAAGCTCCAGGCCAGGGGCTCGAAACTATGGCTACACCTTC
>NA|TRBV19|NA|TRBJ1-2
CASWTIQGSGYTF
TGTGCCAGCTGGACCATACAGGGCTCTGGCTACACCTTC
>NA|TRBV7-9|TRBD1|TRBJ1-4
CASSPKRDSNEKLFF
TGTGCCAGCAGCCCAAAAAGGGACAGTAATGAAAAACTGTTTTTT
>NA|TRBV6-1|NA|TRBJ2-7
CASSEERNNYEQYF
TGTGCCAGCAGTGAAGAAAGGAACAACTACGAGCAGTACTTC
>NA|TRBV6-5|NA|TRBJ1-2
CASSYLGTGGGYTF
TGTGCCAGCAGTTACCTGGGGACCGGTGGTGGCTACACCTTC
>NA|TRBV28|TRBD1|TRBJ1-5
CASSSRTGSAQGNQPQHF
TGTGCCAGCAGTTCGAGGACAGGGAGTGCCCAGGGCAATCAGCCCCAGCATTTT
>NA|TRBV11-1|NA|TRBJ1-2
CASSLDVRSYGYTF
TGTGCCAGCAGCTTAGACGTGAGGTCCTATGGCTACACCTTC
>once|TRBV6-5|NA|TRBJ2-1
CASSYHGGNEQFF
TGTGCCAGCAGTTACCACGGGGGCAATGAGCAGTTCTTC
>NA|TRBV10-3|NA|TRBJ2-2
CAIRGPQRPWDTGELFF
TGTGCCATCAGGGGGCCTCAAAGGCCTTGGGACACCGGGGAGCTGTTTTTT
>NA|TRBV20-1|NA|TRBJ1-2
CSARESYGYTF
TGCAGTGCTAGAGAGTCCTATGGCTACACCTTC
>NA|TRBV6-5|TRBD2|TRBJ2-1
CASSLTSGIGDEQFF
TGTGCCAGCAGTTTGACTAGCGGGATAGGGGATGAGCAGTTCTTC
>NA|TRBV29-1|NA|TRBJ2-2
CSAPVPGSPGELFF
TGCAGCGCCCCGGTCCCAGGGTCGCCCGGGGAGCTGTTTTTT
>once|TRBV12-5|TRBD2|TRBJ2-1
CASGLAGAPEQFF
TGTGCCAGTGGACTAGCGGGAGCCCCTGAGCAGTTCTTC
>NA|TRBV10-1|TRBD2|TRBJ2-1
CASSDPAGGSNEQFF
TGCGCCAGCAGTGACCCAGCGGGAGGTAGCAATGAGCAGTTCTTC
>NA|TRBV20-1|NA|TRBJ2-1
CSAREYLEQFF
TGCAGTGCTAGAGAATACTTGGAGCAGTTCTTC
>NA|TRBV5-8|NA|TRBJ2-4
CASSYRLNIQYF
TGTGCCAGCAGCTACCGCCTAAACATTCAGTACTTC
>NA|TRBV10-3|NA|TRBJ1-5
CAISEIAQPQHF
TGTGCCATCAGTGAGATTGCTCAGCCCCAGCATTTT
>NA|TRBV7-9|TRBD1|TRBJ1-2
CASSLVGRGQNGYTF
TGTGCCAGCAGCTTAGTCGGCAGGGGGCAAAATGGCTACACCTTC
>NA|TRBV5-4|NA|TRBJ2-2
CASSLPGNTGELFF
TGTGCCAGCAGCTTGCCCGGAAACACCGGGGAGCTGTTTTTT
>NA|TRBV6-5|NA|TRBJ2-5
CASSYSKGRGETQYF
TGTGCCAGCAGTTACTCGAAAGGTCGGGGAGAGACCCAGTACTTC
>NA|TRBV19|TRBD2|TRBJ2-1
CASRSSGGPTSEQFF
TGTGCCAGTAGGTCCAGCGGGGGCCCGACAAGTGAGCAGTTCTTC
>NA|TRBV11-2|TRBD1|TRBJ2-7
CASSLDRTGVYEQYF
TGTGCCAGCAGCTTAGACCGGACAGGGGTCTACGAGCAGTACTTC
>NA|TRBV6-1|TRBD1|TRBJ2-7
CASSADRGLSEQYF
TGTGCCAGCAGTGCCGACAGGGGGCTTAGCGAGCAGTACTTC
>NA|TRBV5-1|NA|TRBJ1-5
CASSLAGYQPQHF
TGCGCCAGCAGCTTGGCTGGGTATCAGCCCCAGCATTTT
>NA|TRBV6-5|TRBD1|TRBJ2-1
CASSYQTGGAHNEQFF
TGTGCCAGCAGTTACCAGACAGGGGGCGCCCACAATGAGCAGTTCTTC
>NA|TRBV19|NA|TRBJ1-1
CASSMTRRMNTEAFF
TGTGCCAGTAGTATGACGAGACGGATGAACACTGAAGCTTTCTTT
>NA|TRBV6-1|NA|TRBJ1-1
CASSVLSSLGTEAFF
TGTGCCAGCAGTGTCCTTTCCAGCCTGGGGACTGAAGCTTTCTTT
>NA|TRBV27|NA|TRBJ2-7
CASRAGGYEQYF
TGTGCCTCTAGAGCCGGGGGATACGAGCAGTACTTC
>NA|TRBV5-4|TRBD2|TRBJ2-3
CASSPDGGGTDTQYF
TGTGCCAGCAGCCCTGACGGGGGAGGGACAGATACGCAGTATTTT
>once|TRBV10-3|NA|TRBJ1-6
CAISESGRSNSPLHF
TGTGCCATCAGTGAGTCGGGACGGAGTAATTCACCCCTCCACTTT
>NA|TRBV7-2|NA|TRBJ1-1
CASSFPPRGGFTEAFF
TGTGCCAGCAGCTTCCCACCCCGGGGGGGGTTCACTGAAGCTTTCTTT
>few|TRBV27|NA|TRBJ2-7
CASSPQGLTYEQYF
TGTGCCAGCAGCCCACAGGGTCTCACCTACGAGCAGTACTTC
>few|TRBV19|NA|TRBJ2-3
CASSMVPSDTQYF
TGTGCCAGTAGTATGGTCCCGTCGGATACGCAGTATTTT
>NA|TRBV9|NA|TRBJ2-2
CASSPRQDRTGELFF
TGTGCCAGCAGCCCCCGACAGGACCGCACCGGGGAGCTGTTTTTT
>NA|TRBV18|NA|TRBJ1-3
CASSPREGPSGNTIYF
TGTGCCAGCTCACCACGGGAGGGCCCCTCTGGAAACACCATATATTTT
>NA|TRBV2|TRBD2|TRBJ2-1
CASSSGRSYNEQFF
TGTGCCAGCAGTAGCGGGAGGTCCTACAATGAGCAGTTCTTC
>NA|TRBV7-8|NA|TRBJ1-1
CASSLGQGNTEAFF
TGTGCCAGCAGCTTAGGTCAGGGCAACACTGAAGCTTTCTTT
>NA|TRBV2|TRBD1|TRBJ2-5
CASSPNLQGPGETQYF
TGTGCCAGCAGTCCCAACTTACAGGGGCCCGGGGAGACCCAGTACTTC
>NA|TRBV7-2|NA|TRBJ1-5
CASSLALVIGSNQPQHF
TGTGCCAGCAGCTTAGCGCTGGTGATAGGGAGCAATCAGCCCCAGCATTTT
>NA|TRBV27|NA|TRBJ2-3
CASSLSGDGSDTQYF
TGTGCCAGCAGTTTGTCGGGAGATGGTTCAGATACGCAGTATTTT
>NA|TRBV7-2|NA|TRBJ2-1
CASSLEGRSAYNEQFF
TGTGCCAGCAGCTTAGAAGGGAGGTCCGCTTACAATGAGCAGTTCTTC
>NA|TRBV10-3|NA|TRBJ2-5
CAIRRDLWETQYF
TGTGCCATCAGGAGGGATCTGTGGGAGACCCAGTACTTC
>NA|TRBV7-9|NA|TRBJ2-5
CASSLAQETQYF
TGTGCCAGCAGCTTAGCCCAAGAGACCCAGTACTTC
>NA|TRBV9|TRBD1|TRBJ1-4
CASSVDGQGAFEKLFF
TGTGCCAGCAGCGTAGATGGGCAGGGGGCGTTTGAAAAACTGTTTTTT
>once|TRBV29-1|TRBD1|TRBJ2-1
CSVGDSLREQFF
TGCAGCGTGGGGGACAGTCTCCGGGAGCAGTTCTTC
>NA|TRBV5-4|NA|TRBJ2-7
CASSSGDLGEQYF
TGTGCCAGCAGCTCAGGGGACCTTGGCGAGCAGTACTTC